These 19 T cell receptor beta chains came from one sample sequenced in a study of monozygotic twins with cystic fibrosis (dated by TCRdb to about 2021). Library construction relied on the immunoSEQ multiplex PCR assay. TCRdb stores this immuneACCESS table with in-frame sequences only. Part of the clones is absent; in the studies checked, under half of the shortfall reflects unresolved V genes, and no reason is known for the rest. The sample table holds about 14,000 clones, of which approximately 98% were seen once. The ten largest clones add up to roughly 0.44% of the sample. The material sequenced was blood. All receptors come from a girl aged 2 to 9 with cystic fibrosis.

This clone is termed medium-sized. The gene calls are TRBV27 and TRBJ1-1; TRBD1 matches 8 bases. Germline CDR1 and CDR2: MNHEY and SMNVEV (reference sequence). Germline trimming cut 3 bases from V and 0 bases from J; bases unmatched to any gene: 3. This CDR3 contains 15 residues. For the CDR3, the DNA is TGTGCCAGCAGTTTTGTACAGGGGGTGAACACTGAAGCTTTCTTT. Residues: CASSFVQGVNTEAFF.

This rearrangement joins TRBV28 to TRBJ1-2, with 9 bases that match TRBD1. This CDR3 contains 17 residues. Germline V gene lookup returns CDR1 MDHEN and CDR2 SYDVKM. V shed 6 bases and J 5 bases; nucleotides not matched to a gene: 16. The CDR3 sequence: CASSKTRGQGILYGYTF. CDR3 bases: TGTGCCAGCAGCAAGACCCGGGGACAGGGAATTCTTTATGGCTACACCTTC.

This chain connects TRBV28 to TRBJ1-5; D gene uncertain. CDR3 length: 13 residues. Germline V gene data show CDR1 as MDHEN and CDR2 as SYDVKM. V dropped 5 bases and J dropped 4 bases, with 9 bases sitting between them. The chain's CDR3 is CASSGEGNQPQHF. The CDR3 DNA reads as TGTGCCAGCAGTGGGGAGGGAAATCAGCCCCAGCATTTT.

The gene calls are TRBV12-5 and TRBJ2-2; 7 nucleotides align to TRBD1. The length of the CDR3 is 17 residues. The trim removed 1 base at V and 5 bases at J, leaving 10 bases unmatched. Germline CDR1 is LGHNT and CDR2 is FRNRAP. CDR3 sequence (DNA): TGTGCTAGTGGTTTGGATACCTGGACAGGCGGGACCGGGGAGCTGTTTTTT. Protein sequence: CASGLDTWTGGTGELFF.

The chain employs TRBV5-1 and TRBJ2-1; D is uncertain. V was clipped by 0 bases and J by 0 bases, with 10 bases between them. CDR3 length equals 16 residues. The germline gives CDR1 SGHRS, CDR2 YFSETQ. For the CDR3, the DNA is TGCGCCAGCAGCTTGGAGGCACCCCCCTCCTACAATGAGCAGTTCTTC. Amino acid sequence: CASSLEAPPSYNEQFF.

V usage is TRBV2 and J usage is TRBJ2-7, with TRBD2 matching over 13 bases. The germline gives CDR1 SNHLY, CDR2 FYNNEI. The CDR3 has 18 residues. Trimming removed 5 bases from V and 6 bases from J; junction bases left unmatched: 16. CDR3 protein: CASSTPQGLAGEPLEQYF. CDR3 sequence (DNA): TGTGCCAGCAGTACACCCCAAGGACTAGCGGGAGAGCCCCTCGAGCAGTACTTC.

J is TRBJ2-7 and V is TRBV6-5; D may be TRBD1 (6 bases). The V gene lost 5 bases and the J gene lost 2 bases, with 13 bases spanning the gap. Germline loops: CDR1 MNHEY, CDR2 SVGAGI. There are 14 residues in the CDR3. DNA of the CDR3: TGTGCCAGCAGTCTACGGGACAACCCCTACGAGCAGTACTTC. Translating it yields CASSLRDNPYEQYF.

V usage is TRBV29-1 and J usage is TRBJ2-1; TRBD2 matches 8 bases. The J segment lost 8 bases and the V segment lost 1 base, leaving 7 bases of the junction unmatched. CDR1 is SQVTM and CDR2 is ANQGSEA in the germline V gene. This CDR3 comprises 14 residues. The CDR3 reads CSVEGLAGPHEQFF. The CDR3 region has the DNA TGCAGCGTTGAAGGGTTAGCGGGACCCCATGAGCAGTTCTTC.

This chain links TRBV4-2 with TRBJ2-7, with D possibly TRBD1 on 5 matching bases. Trimming cost V 0 bases and J 3 bases, with 15 bases left between them. Germline V gene sequence: CDR1 LGHNA, CDR2 YNFKEQ. The length of the CDR3 is 16 residues. The chain's CDR3 is CASSQDKRGGNYEQYF. The CDR3 nucleotides read TGTGCCAGCAGCCAAGATAAAAGGGGTGGGAACTACGAGCAGTACTTC.

The V gene is TRBV6-6, the J gene TRBJ2-7; maybe TRBD1 (5 bases). CDR3 length: 16 amino acids. CDR1 is MNHNY, CDR2 SVGAGI, per germline (reference sequence). Trimming stripped 0 bases from V and 3 bases from J, with 15 bases between. CDR3 in amino acids: CASSYSTQGLYYEQYF. CDR3 sequence (DNA): TGTGCCAGCAGTTACTCGACTCAGGGTCTCTACTACGAGCAGTACTTC.

This sequence joins TRBV6-1 and TRBJ2-1, with a weak D call TRBD1 (6 bases). Germline CDR1 and CDR2: MNHNS and SASEGT. The ends were cut back, 1 base at V and 8 bases at J, with 15 bases in the middle. This CDR3 is 15 amino acids long. For the CDR3, the DNA is TGTGCCAGCAGTGAAGGCAGGGGAGCGTTGGATGAGCAGTTCTTC. As protein: CASSEGRGALDEQFF.

The chain links TRBV6-1 to TRBJ1-5; D gene unclear. The germline V gene encodes CDR1 MNHNS and CDR2 SASEGT. The CDR3 has 15 amino acids. V was pared by 5 bases and J by 4 bases, with 15 bases between. The CDR3 DNA follows: TGTGCCAGCAGTCAAGTCCTGGGAGGGAATCAGCCCCAGCATTTT. Its translation: CASSQVLGGNQPQHF.

The chain uses TRBV10-3 and TRBJ1-2; maybe TRBD1 (5 bases). The CDR3 totals 14 residues. V dropped 4 bases and J dropped 3 bases, with 12 bases sitting between them. Germline V CDR1 and CDR2: ENHRY, SYGVKD. CDR3 coding DNA: TGTGCCATCAGTGGGGGCCTAACCTACTATGGCTACACCTTC. This codes for CAISGGLTYYGYTF.

The chain is built from TRBV10-3 and TRBJ2-7; D perhaps matches TRBD2 (6 bases). Per the germline V gene, CDR1 is ENHRY and CDR2 is SYGVKD. The CDR3 spans 15 residues. The V and J ends lost 2 bases and 2 bases respectively, with 13 bases between them. The CDR3 region has the DNA TGTGCCATCAGTGAGGTGGCGGGGTCGCCCTACGAGCAGTACTTC. The encoded protein is CAISEVAGSPYEQYF.

A single count supports this clone. The V call is TRBV27, the J call TRBJ2-1; D might be TRBD1 or TRBD2, each matching 5 bases. Looked up from germline, CDR1 is MNHEY and CDR2 is SMNVEV (reference sequence). CDR3 length: 16 amino acids. Trimming pared 2 bases from V and 8 bases from J, leaving 19 bases between. CDR3 DNA sequence: TGTGCCAGCAGTTTACTCAGGGTAGCGATAGGGGATGAGCAGTTCTTC. Protein product: CASSLLRVAIGDEQFF.

V is TRBV5-4 and J is TRBJ1-1; a weak D match, TRBD1 (6 bases). This CDR3 is built from 15 residues. Trimming left V 2 bases short and J 0 bases short, with 11 bases between. Germline loops: CDR1 SGHNT, CDR2 YYREEE (reference sequence). In DNA form, the CDR3 reads TGTGCCAGCAGCTTACTCAGGGGAATGAACACTGAAGCTTTCTTT. Amino acids: CASSLLRGMNTEAFF.

The genes are TRBV19 and TRBJ2-7; TRBD1 matches 8 bases. Germline V gene sequence: CDR1 LNHDA, CDR2 SQIVND (reference sequence). J gave up 3 bases and V 4 bases, and 2 bases lay outside the gene matches. The CDR3 spans 13 residues. The CDR3: CASSKTGVYEQYF. In nucleotides, the CDR3 is TGTGCCAGTAGTAAGACAGGGGTCTACGAGCAGTACTTC.

The chain combines TRBV14 with TRBJ2-7; maybe TRBD1 (5 bases). Trimming shortened V by 1 base and J by 3 bases, and 19 bases separated the two germline ends. The CDR3 contains 17 residues. CDR1 is SGHDN and CDR2 is FVKESK in the germline V gene. This CDR3 is CASSQAPGHPKIYEQYF. The CDR3 coding sequence is TGTGCCAGCAGCCAAGCACCTGGACACCCGAAAATCTACGAGCAGTACTTC. The variable domain in full, completed from reference TRBV14 and TRBJ2-7, reads EAGVTQFPSHSVIEKGQTVTLRCDPISGHDNLYWYRRVMGKEIKFLLHFVKESKQDESGMPNNRFLAERTGGTYSTLKVQPAELEDSGVYFCASSQAPGHPKIYEQYFGPGTRLTVT.

The chain recombines TRBV11-2 with TRBJ2-7; a weak D match, TRBD1 (5 bases). This CDR3 is built from 13 residues. Trimming removed 5 bases at V and 2 bases at J, with 10 bases between. Per the germline V gene, CDR1 is SGHAT and CDR2 is FQNNGV. In nucleotides, the CDR3 is TGTGCCAGCAGCCTGGGGCAAACCTACGAGCAGTACTTC. Its translation: CASSLGQTYEQYF.